Sequencing of this T cell receptor beta chain was carried out in a study of T cell responses to AZD1222 COVID-19 vaccine. Profiled with immunoSEQ multiplex PCR; TCRdb holds only in-frame clones, not every one. The table records 75,000 to 95,000 clones, around 88% of them present only once. Trimming pared 1 base from V and 10 bases from J, leaving 14 bases between. From germline, CDR1 is MNHNS and CDR2 SASEGT. The CDR3 spans 15 residues. This clone was found a few times. Its target is unknown. Study-wide points: Donors were largely white British and mainly female; clonal diversity was possibly underestimated. No day 14 peak samples; only post-peak repertoires were characterized. Among spike-specific TCRs, nearly half reportedly target unmutated variant regions.

The TCR originated in an adult who received the MenACWY meningococcal vaccine as a control. This chain joins TRBV6-1 and TRBJ1-6; D might be TRBD1 (5 bases). The sample in question was peripheral blood, obtained 28 days after the second dose of the MenACWY control vaccine. CDR3 in amino acids: CASSEDRQGWSPLHF. CDR3 nucleotides: TGTGCCAGCAGTGAAGACCGGCAGGGCTGGTCACCCCTCCACTTT.